Below, 22 T cell receptor beta chains from the same sample are listed, as sequenced in a study of Ad26.COV2.S vaccination and SARS-CoV-2 variants. Noted treatment: some 20 received Ad26.COV2.S at low or high dose, single or two shots; about 5 received placebo; per-sample allocation not given. At day 63 after the first vaccine or placebo injection, samples were drawn. Profiling relied on immunoSEQ multiplex PCR, and the TCRdb table lists in-frame clones only, not all of them. The sample shows about 440,000 clones, about 83% of them seen only once. This sample comprised peripheral blood, obtained in a trial of Ad26.COV2.S vaccine versus placebo. The source of these receptors is a person aged 18-65 years who received the Ad26.COV2.S COVID-19 vaccine or a placebo.

The rearrangement uses TRBV5-6 and TRBJ2-1; no firm D call. The length of the CDR3 is 16 residues. The V gene lost 0 bases and the J gene lost 0 bases, with 10 bases spanning the gap. CDR1 is SGHDT, CDR2 YYEEEE, per germline. In nucleotides, the CDR3 is TGTGCCAGCAGCTTGGATGCAGCGAGCTCCTACAATGAGCAGTTCTTC. This encodes CASSLDAASSYNEQFF.

Details on this clone: Other nucleotide sequences from this sample produce the same CDR3. V usage is TRBV27 and J usage is TRBJ2-7, with D unresolved. The germline CDR1 and CDR2 sequences are MNHEY and SMNVEV (reference sequence). V lost 5 bases, J lost 6 bases, and 17 bases lay in between. This CDR3 comprises 14 residues. The CDR3: CASSKLVSAFEQYF. The DNA of the CDR3 is TGTGCCAGCAGTAAACTGGTCTCGGCCTTCGAGCAGTACTTC.

The rearrangement uses TRBV27 and TRBJ2-2, with TRBD1 as a possible D gene (6 bases). V shed 6 bases and J shed 0 bases, with 11 bases lying between them. The CDR3 is 15 residues long. Germline V gives CDR1 MNHEY, CDR2 SMNVEV (reference sequence). The CDR3 here is CASRPGQANTGELFF. CDR3 nucleotides: TGTGCCAGCAGGCCGGGACAAGCGAACACCGGGGAGCTGTTTTTT.

V and J are TRBV9 and TRBJ2-5; no definite D call. Germline V gene data show CDR1 as SGDLS and CDR2 as YYNGEE. Trimming pared 4 bases from V and 5 bases from J, leaving 6 bases between. The CDR3 length is 11 residues. CDR3 nucleotide sequence: TGTGCCAGCAGCCCTGGGGAGACCCAGTACTTC. Translated: CASSPGETQYF.

The V call is TRBV5-1, the J call TRBJ2-7; D not certain. Germline V gene lookup returns CDR1 SGHRS and CDR2 YFSETQ. V was cut by 4 bases and J by 7 bases, with 15 bases left in between. CDR3 length: 13 residues. The CDR3 sequence is CASSLDGFREQYF. CDR3 DNA: TGCGCCAGCAGCCTCGACGGGTTTCGGGAGCAGTACTTC.

This rearrangement joins TRBV5-6 to TRBJ2-3, with 7 bases matching TRBD2. The germline gives CDR1 SGHDT, CDR2 YYEEEE. This CDR3 has 16 amino acids. The V gene end was trimmed by 1 base and the J gene end by 6 bases; junction bases not matched to a gene: 11. This CDR3 is CASSLPGGSGVDTQYF. The CDR3 nucleotides read TGTGCCAGCAGCTTGCCGGGCGGGAGTGGGGTGGATACGCAGTATTTT.

The chain joins TRBV29-1 to TRBJ2-7; 9 bases line up with TRBD1. Germline trimming cut 6 bases from V and 5 bases from J; bases unmatched to any gene: 17. CDR1 is SQVTM and CDR2 is ANQGSEA in the germline V gene. This CDR3 comprises 16 residues. CDR3: CSVVSFTGTGPHEQYF. CDR3 coding DNA: TGCAGCGTAGTGTCCTTTACCGGGACAGGGCCCCACGAGCAGTACTTC.

The genes are TRBV19 and TRBJ1-1; D perhaps matches TRBD1 (5 bases). The ends were cut back, 5 bases at V and 9 bases at J, with 16 bases in the middle. CDR3 length: 13 amino acids. Germline V gene lookup returns CDR1 LNHDA and CDR2 SQIVND (reference sequence). CDR3 protein: CASSDGGVVQAFF. The CDR3 nucleotides are TGTGCCAGTAGTGACGGGGGGGTGGTTCAAGCTTTCTTT.

This sequence joins TRBV7-8 and TRBJ1-2, with a weak D call TRBD1 (5 bases). Germline CDR1 reads SGHVS; CDR2 reads FQNEAQ. Deletions cut 5 bases from V and 2 bases from J, with 15 bases between. CDR3 length equals 15 residues. In DNA form, the CDR3 reads TGTGCCAGCAGCCTGGGGGGAGGTTCGAACTATGGCTACACCTTC. This translates into CASSLGGGSNYGYTF.

The CDR3 here is CAWSPMPTVGKTGELFF. The CDR3 nucleotides read TGTGCCTGGAGCCCTATGCCCACGGTAGGGAAGACCGGGGAGCTGTTTTTT. The chain uses TRBV30 and TRBJ2-2; D is ambiguous. Germline V CDR1 and CDR2: GTSNPN, SVGIG (reference sequence). Trimming stripped 3 bases from V and 5 bases from J, with 22 bases between. This CDR3 spans 17 amino acids.

The genes are TRBV28 and TRBJ1-2, with D unresolved. The CDR3 has 11 amino acids. The germline V gene encodes CDR1 MDHEN and CDR2 SYDVKM. Trimming took off 4 bases at V and 8 bases at J, with 8 bases between the two ends. CDR3 DNA: TGTGCCAGCAGTTCCAATCAGGGCTACACCTTC. It translates to CASSSNQGYTF.

The chain links TRBV11-3 to TRBJ1-3, with D possibly matching TRBD1 (5 bases). Trimming removed 1 base at V and 0 bases at J, with 7 bases between. CDR3 size: 15 residues. Germline V lookup: CDR1 SGHNT, CDR2 YENEEA. CDR3 sequence reads: CASSLGGTSGNTIYF. The CDR3 region has the DNA TGTGCCAGCAGCTTAGGGGGGACCTCTGGAAACACCATATATTTT.

The chain recombines TRBV7-3 with TRBJ2-1; perhaps TRBD2 as D (5 bases). Trimming pared 5 bases from V and 5 bases from J, leaving 16 bases between. Germline V gives CDR1 SGHTA, CDR2 FQGTGA. The CDR3 loop spans 15 amino acids. DNA of the CDR3: TGTGCCAGCAGCCTGACCGGAGGACCCAACAATGAGCAGTTCTTC. Amino acids: CASSLTGGPNNEQFF.

This clone was recorded a few times. The identical CDR3 is also encoded by other nucleotide sequences in the sample. The V call is TRBV2, the J call TRBJ2-2, with D unclear. The CDR3 loop spans 12 amino acids. Trimming took off 6 bases at V and 3 bases at J, with 5 bases between the two ends. CDR1 SNHLY and CDR2 FYNNEI come from the germline V gene. This CDR3 reads CASRRDTGELFF. For the CDR3, the DNA is TGTGCCAGCAGAAGGGACACCGGGGAGCTGTTTTTT.

This sequence joins TRBV15 and TRBJ2-7; 7 nucleotides line up with TRBD2. V dropped 4 bases and J dropped 2; count of bases not matched to a gene: 14. Germline values: CDR1 LNHNV, CDR2 YYDKDF (reference sequence). The CDR3 extends over 17 amino acids. The DNA for the CDR3 is TGTGCCACCAGCAAGGATCCTCCTAGCGGAAATACCTACGAGCAGTACTTC. Translating it yields CATSKDPPSGNTYEQYF.

The chain uses TRBV7-9 and TRBJ2-7; D tentatively reads TRBD1 or TRBD2 (5 bases each). V was clipped by 1 base and J by 3 bases, with 10 bases between them. The CDR3 is 14 residues long. Germline lookup yields CDR1 SEHNR and CDR2 FQNEAQ (reference sequence). CDR3 sequence reads: CASSLGRGVYEQYF. The CDR3 DNA follows: TGTGCCAGCAGCTTAGGTAGAGGGGTCTACGAGCAGTACTTC.

This chain uses TRBV5-4 with TRBJ1-1; 7 nucleotides match TRBD1. J gave up 5 bases and V 4 bases, and 5 bases lay outside the gene matches. Germline lookup yields CDR1 SGHNT and CDR2 YYREEE (reference sequence). The CDR3 runs to 13 residues. CDR3 coding DNA: TGTGCCAGCAGCAACACAGGGGCAACTGAAGCTTTCTTT. Protein: CASSNTGATEAFF.

This clone was picked up one time. The chain carries TRBV5-8 and TRBJ2-5, with TRBD2 identical over 10 bases. Germline V gene sequence: CDR1 SGHTS, CDR2 YDEGEE. This CDR3 has 18 amino acids. The ends lost 4 bases at V and 2 bases at J; junction bases unmatched: 14. CDR3 in amino acids: CASSPGELAGIGQETQYF. Here the CDR3 DNA reads TGTGCCAGCAGCCCGGGGGAACTAGCGGGAATCGGACAAGAGACCCAGTACTTC.

The V call is TRBV6-2 or TRBV6-3, the J call TRBJ2-2; D is possibly TRBD2 (6 bases). There are 16 residues in the CDR3. The V gene lost 5 bases and the J gene lost 2 bases, with 15 bases spanning the gap. Germline loops: CDR1 MNHEY, CDR2 SVGEGT. CDR3 sequence reads: CASSGTTRINTGELFF. The CDR3 DNA reads as TGTGCCAGCAGTGGGACGACTAGGATTAACACCGGGGAGCTGTTTTTT.

The V and J genes are TRBV28 and TRBJ1-4, with D unresolved. V lost 1 base and J lost 6, with 15 bases in between. Germline CDR1 is MDHEN and CDR2 is SYDVKM. The CDR3 spans 16 residues. The CDR3 loop reads CASSLSGDRVYEKLFF. CDR3 sequence (DNA): TGTGCCAGCAGTTTATCCGGGGATAGGGTATATGAAAAACTGTTTTTT.

The J gene is TRBJ2-1, the V gene TRBV19; D uncertain. The CDR3 consists of 15 residues. V gave up 4 bases and J gave up 1 base, with 11 bases separating them. The germline V gene encodes CDR1 LNHDA and CDR2 SQIVND (reference sequence). This chain's CDR3 is CASSNTGRSYNEQFF. In nucleotides, the CDR3 is TGTGCCAGTAGTAATACGGGCCGTTCCTACAATGAGCAGTTCTTC.

This clone was observed once. This chain joins TRBV19 and TRBJ1-1, with a tentative D call TRBD1 (5 bases). This CDR3 has 17 residues. V shed 4 bases and J shed 0 bases, with 18 bases lying between them. CDR1 LNHDA and CDR2 SQIVND come from the germline V gene (reference sequence). The CDR3 region has the DNA TGTGCCAGTAGTACGCCGGTAACGGGACGGGTGAACACTGAAGCTTTCTTT. Protein product: CASSTPVTGRVNTEAFF.